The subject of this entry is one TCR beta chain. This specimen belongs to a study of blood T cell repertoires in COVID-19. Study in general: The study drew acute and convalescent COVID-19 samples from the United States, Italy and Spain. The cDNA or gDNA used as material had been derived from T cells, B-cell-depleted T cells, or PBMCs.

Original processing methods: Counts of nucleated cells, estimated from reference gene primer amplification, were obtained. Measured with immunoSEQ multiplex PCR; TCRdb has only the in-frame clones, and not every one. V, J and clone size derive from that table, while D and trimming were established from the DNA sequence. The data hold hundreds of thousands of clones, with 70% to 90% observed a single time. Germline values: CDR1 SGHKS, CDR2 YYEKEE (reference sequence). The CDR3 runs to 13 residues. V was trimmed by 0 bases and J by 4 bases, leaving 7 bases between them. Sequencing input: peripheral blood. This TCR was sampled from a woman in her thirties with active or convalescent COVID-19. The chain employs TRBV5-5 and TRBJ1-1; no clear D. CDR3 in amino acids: CASSLGGVTEAFF. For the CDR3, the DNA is TGTGCCAGCAGCTTGGGCGGAGTCACTGAAGCTTTCTTT.